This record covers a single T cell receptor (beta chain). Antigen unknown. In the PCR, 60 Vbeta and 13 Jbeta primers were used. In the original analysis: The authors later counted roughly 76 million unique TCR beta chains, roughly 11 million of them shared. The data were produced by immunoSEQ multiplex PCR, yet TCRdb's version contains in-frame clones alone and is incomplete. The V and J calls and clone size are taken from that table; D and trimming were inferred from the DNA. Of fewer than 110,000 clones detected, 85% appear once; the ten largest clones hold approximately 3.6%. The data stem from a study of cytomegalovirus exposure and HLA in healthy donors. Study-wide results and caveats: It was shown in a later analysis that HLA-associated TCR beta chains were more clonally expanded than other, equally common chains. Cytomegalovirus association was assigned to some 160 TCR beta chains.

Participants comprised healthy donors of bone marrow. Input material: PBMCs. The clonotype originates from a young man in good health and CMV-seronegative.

Here the CDR3 reads CASSQSTSTTYEQYF. DNA of the CDR3: TGCGCCAGCAGCCAGTCGACTAGTACAACCTACGAGCAGTACTTC. The chain employs TRBV4-1 and TRBJ2-7, with D maybe TRBD2 (6 bases). CDR3 length: 15 residues. Germline CDR1 MGHRA, CDR2 YSYEKL. Trimming took off 3 bases at V and 2 bases at J, with 14 bases between the two ends.